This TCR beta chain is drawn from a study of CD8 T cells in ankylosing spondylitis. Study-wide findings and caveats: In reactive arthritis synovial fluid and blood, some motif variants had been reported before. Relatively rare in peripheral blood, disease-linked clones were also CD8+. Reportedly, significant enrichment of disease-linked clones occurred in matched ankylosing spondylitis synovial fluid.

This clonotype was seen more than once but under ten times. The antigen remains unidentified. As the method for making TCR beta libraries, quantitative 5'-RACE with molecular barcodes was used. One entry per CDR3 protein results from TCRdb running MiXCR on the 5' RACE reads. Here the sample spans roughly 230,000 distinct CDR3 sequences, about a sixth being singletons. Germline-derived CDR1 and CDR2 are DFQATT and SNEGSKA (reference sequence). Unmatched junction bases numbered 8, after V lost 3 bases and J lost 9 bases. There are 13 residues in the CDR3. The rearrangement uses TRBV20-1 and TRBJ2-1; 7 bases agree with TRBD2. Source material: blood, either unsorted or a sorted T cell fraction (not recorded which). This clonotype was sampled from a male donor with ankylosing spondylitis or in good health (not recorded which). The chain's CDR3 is CSARGGLVVEQFF. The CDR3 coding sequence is TGCAGTGCTAGGGGAGGACTAGTTGTTGAGCAGTTCTTC.